Listed below are T cell receptor beta chains from one sample, sequenced in a study of blood T cell repertoires in COVID-19. Assay used: immunoSEQ multiplex PCR; TCRdb lists only in-frame clones, some missing. The top ten hold 2.5% of the sample, which has about 120,000 clones, approximately 80% seen once. Sequences were obtained from peripheral blood. These receptor sequences come from a man aged 50 to 60 with acute or convalescent COVID-19. CDR3s include the opening cysteine and the closing phenylalanine or tryptophan. The D gene is left open where the match is weak. Only part of the rows carry a size: once, few, many, or a class if the clone is expanded.

cdr3_length clone_size j_call d_call v_call cdr3_aa cdr3_nt
16 NA TRBJ2-5 TRBD1 TRBV10-3 CAISESKGALQETQYF TGTGCCATCAGTGAGTCGAAGGGGGCCCTTCAAGAGACCCAGTACTTC
14 NA TRBJ2-4 NA TRBV2 CASSYSSGPNIQYF TGTGCCAGCAGTTATAGTAGCGGACCAAACATTCAGTACTTC
14 few TRBJ1-2 TRBD1 TRBV28 CASSLDRENYGYTF TGTGCCAGCAGTTTGGACAGGGAGAACTATGGCTACACCTTC
17 once TRBJ2-3 TRBD2 TRBV11-3 CASSLRTSGGTTDTQYF TGTGCCAGCAGCTTGAGGACTAGCGGGGGGACCACAGATACGCAGTATTTT
14 NA TRBJ2-1 TRBD2 TRBV11-2 CASSREGGYNEQFF TGTGCCAGCAGCCGAGAGGGAGGGTACAATGAGCAGTTCTTC
16 NA TRBJ2-2 TRBD2 TRBV27 CASRSGGLGTTGELFF TGTGCCAGCAGGAGCGGAGGACTAGGTACCACCGGGGAGCTGTTTTTT
13 NA TRBJ2-7 NA TRBV3-1/TRBV3-2 CASSQDGGSEQYF TGTGCCAGCAGCCAAGATGGGGGGAGCGAGCAGTACTTC
13 NA TRBJ1-5 NA TRBV6-6 CASSVGTDQPQHF TGTGCCAGCAGTGTGGGCACCGATCAGCCCCAGCATTTT
13 NA TRBJ2-3 NA TRBV7-9 CASSNPAGDTQYF TGTGCCAGCAGCAATCCCGCAGGAGATACGCAGTATTTT
13 NA TRBJ1-2 NA TRBV5-1 CASSVQQGAGYTF TGCGCCAGCAGCGTTCAACAGGGTGCCGGCTACACCTTC
16 once TRBJ1-2 TRBD1 TRBV3-1/TRBV3-2 CASSLNSGTGAYGYTF TGTGCCAGCAGCCTAAACTCAGGGACAGGGGCGTATGGCTACACCTTC
16 NA TRBJ2-1 TRBD2 TRBV5-4 CASSLRTSGGYNEQFF TGTGCCAGCAGCTTACGTACTAGCGGGGGTTACAATGAGCAGTTCTTC
16 NA TRBJ1-5 TRBD1 TRBV18 CASSPLGTGGRQPQHF TGTGCCAGCTCACCCCTCGGGACAGGGGGCAGACAGCCCCAGCATTTT
14 NA TRBJ2-5 NA TRBV19 CASSLTGAQETQYF TGTGCCAGTAGTCTGACAGGCGCCCAAGAGACCCAGTACTTC
14 NA TRBJ2-7 NA TRBV30 CAWNRGLPSYEQYF TGTGCCTGGAACCGGGGACTTCCCTCCTACGAGCAGTACTTC
16 NA TRBJ2-7 TRBD1 TRBV18 CASSLTRDRGSLHEYF TGTGCCAGCTCACTGACGAGGGACAGGGGTTCCCTGCACGAGTACTTC
15 NA TRBJ1-5 NA TRBV5-1 CASSLALGPGQPQHF TGCGCCAGCAGCTTGGCTTTAGGGCCGGGACAGCCCCAGCATTTT
15 NA TRBJ2-1 NA TRBV6-1 CASSEATRGIDEQLF TGTGCCAGCAGTGAAGCTACCCGGGGTATCGATGAGCAGCTCTTC
15 NA TRBJ1-2 TRBD1 TRBV7-3 CASSFGTAANYGYTF TGTGCCAGCAGCTTCGGGACAGCAGCTAACTATGGCTACACCTTC
15 NA TRBJ2-7 TRBD2 TRBV19 CASSISLGLRYEQYF TGTGCCAGTAGTATAAGTTTGGGACTACGCTACGAGCAGTACTTC
13 NA TRBJ2-5 NA TRBV12-3/TRBV12-4 CASSLSSEETQYF TGTGCCAGCAGTTTAAGTAGCGAGGAGACCCAGTACTTC
16 NA TRBJ2-5 NA TRBV15 CATSRALSGGQETQYF TGTGCCACCAGCAGAGCGCTGTCGGGCGGGCAAGAGACCCAGTACTTC
17 NA TRBJ2-4 NA TRBV25-1 CASSGSTSSLSKNIQYF TGTGCCAGCAGTGGGAGTACTAGTAGCCTGTCCAAAAACATTCAGTACTTC
13 NA TRBJ1-2 NA TRBV18 CATSVDTNYGYTF TGTGCCACCTCCGTAGATACTAACTATGGCTACACCTTC
16 NA TRBJ1-4 TRBD1 TRBV27 CASSKWTGGAREKLFF TGTGCCAGCAGTAAATGGACAGGGGGCGCGAGAGAAAAACTGTTTTTT
16 NA TRBJ2-3 NA TRBV24-1 CATSDTTGTSTDTQYF TGTGCCACCAGTGATACTACCGGGACTAGCACAGATACGCAGTATTTT
13 NA TRBJ2-1 NA TRBV27 CASSFGSYNEQFF TGTGCCAGCAGTTTCGGCTCCTACAATGAGCAGTTCTTC
12 NA TRBJ2-3 NA TRBV19 CASRSGTDTQYF TGTGCCAGTCGTAGCGGCACAGATACGCAGTATTTT
19 NA TRBJ2-1 TRBD2 TRBV18 CASSPTGTSGRGRSDEQFF TGTGCCAGCTCACCAACCGGGACTAGCGGGAGGGGTCGGTCCGATGAGCAGTTCTTC
18 NA TRBJ1-1 TRBD1 TRBV5-1 CASTPIDRAKRWKTEAFF TGCGCCAGCACCCCTATAGACAGGGCTAAACGGTGGAAGACTGAAGCTTTCTTT
15 NA TRBJ1-2 NA TRBV9 CASSPRREATYGYTF TGTGCCAGCAGCCCCCGACGGGAAGCTACCTATGGCTACACCTTC
16 once TRBJ2-1 NA TRBV27 CASSLSSSRVLDEQFF TGTGCCAGCAGTTTATCGAGCAGCCGGGTGTTGGATGAGCAGTTCTTC
15 NA TRBJ1-1 TRBD1 TRBV30 CAWSRPGTVNTEAFF TGTGCCTGGAGTAGGCCCGGGACAGTGAACACTGAAGCTTTCTTT
13 few TRBJ2-7 NA TRBV24-1 CATSDGASYEQYF TGTGCCACCAGTGATGGTGCGAGTTACGAGCAGTACTTC
15 NA TRBJ2-7 TRBD2 TRBV5-4 CASSPGTTSSYEQYF TGTGCCAGCAGCCCCGGGACTACCAGCTCCTACGAGCAGTACTTC
15 NA TRBJ2-2 NA TRBV3-1/TRBV3-2 CASSQKLRDTGELFF TGTGCCAGCAGCCAAAAACTCCGGGACACCGGGGAGCTGTTTTTT
13 NA TRBJ1-6 NA TRBV6-5 CASRGLIVSPLHF TGTGCCAGCAGGGGCCTTATTGTTTCACCCCTCCACTTT
14 NA TRBJ2-2 NA TRBV5-1 CASSFGQNTGELFF TGCGCCAGCAGCTTCGGACAGAACACCGGGGAGCTGTTTTTT
14 NA TRBJ1-1 NA TRBV7-9 CASSLSEGATEAFF TGTGCCAGCAGCTTGTCTGAAGGGGCCACTGAAGCTTTCTTT
13 NA TRBJ1-4 TRBD1 TRBV5-5 CASSLWTGEKLFF TGTGCCAGCAGCTTGTGGACAGGGGAAAAACTGTTTTTT
16 NA TRBJ2-1 NA TRBV4-1 CASSQAGRDGSGEQFF TGCGCCAGCAGCCAAGCTGGGCGGGATGGGAGCGGTGAGCAGTTCTTC
16 NA TRBJ2-5 TRBD2 TRBV3-1/TRBV3-2 CASTWTSGRTGETQYF TGTGCCAGCACCTGGACTAGCGGGAGGACCGGGGAGACCCAGTACTTC
15 NA TRBJ1-3 NA TRBV7-6 CASSLSGLSGNTIYF TGTGCCAGCAGCTTAAGCGGGCTCTCTGGAAACACCATATATTTT
14 NA TRBJ1-1 TRBD1 TRBV14 CASSLSTGVTEAFF TGTGCCAGCAGCCTCTCAACAGGGGTCACTGAAGCTTTCTTT
14 NA TRBJ1-1 NA TRBV5-4 CASSLKNRDTEAFF TGTGCCAGCAGCTTGAAGAATCGGGACACTGAAGCTTTCTTT
13 NA TRBJ1-6 NA TRBV24-1 CATRDRYNSPLHF TGTGCCACCAGGGACAGATATAATTCACCCCTCCACTTT
13 few TRBJ2-1 NA TRBV10-2 CASLERGIGEQFF TGCGCCAGCTTGGAGAGGGGGATCGGTGAGCAGTTCTTC
15 NA TRBJ2-1 TRBD2 TRBV7-3 CASSPTSGTVNEQFF TGTGCCAGCAGCCCGACTAGCGGGACTGTCAATGAGCAGTTCTTC
15 NA TRBJ2-3 TRBD1 TRBV5-8 CASSLGQGGTDTQYF TGTGCCAGCAGCTTGGGACAGGGTGGAACAGATACGCAGTATTTT
12 NA TRBJ1-1 NA TRBV29-1 CSVRMGLSEAFF TGCAGCGTTAGAATGGGACTTTCTGAAGCTTTCTTT
11 once TRBJ2-1 NA TRBV3-1/TRBV3-2 CASSQEDEQFF TGTGCCAGCAGCCAGGAGGATGAGCAGTTCTTC
14 NA TRBJ2-1 TRBD2 TRBV24-1 CATSRPSGYNEQFF TGTGCCACCAGTCGTCCTAGCGGCTACAATGAGCAGTTCTTC
10 NA TRBJ1-2 NA TRBV20-1 CSQAQGGYTF TGCAGTCAAGCCCAGGGTGGCTACACCTTC
13 NA TRBJ1-2 TRBD1 TRBV2 CASSGDSFYGYTF TGTGCCAGCAGTGGGGACAGCTTCTATGGCTACACCTTC
16 NA TRBJ2-3 TRBD1 TRBV25-1 CASSAGTGDWRDTQYF TGTGCCAGCAGTGCCGGGACAGGGGATTGGAGAGATACGCAGTATTTT